Here is one TCR beta chain with its context. The sample comes from a study of T-cell reconstitution after alpha-beta-depleted transplantation in children. Unique molecular identifiers tagged the TCRbeta library. MiXCR was run by TCRdb on the PCR reads, yielding one entry per CDR3 protein. The sample includes hundreds of thousands of distinct CDR3 sequences, 8% to 11% of them seen just once. The CDR3 consists of 10 residues. The germline CDR1 and CDR2 sequences are SQVTM and ANQGSEA. V lost 8 bases and J 3 bases, leaving 5 bases between the germline ends. The sample here was PBMCs from the stem cell graft donor, taken from the stem cell graft. This sequence joins TRBV29-1 and TRBJ2-1; D not certain. This TCR came from a human donor who donated a stem cell graft to a child with acute myeloid leukemia. As DNA, the CDR3 is TGCAGCAAGCTCTACAATGAGCAGTTCTTC. It yields the protein CSKLYNEQFF.